The clone carrying this T cell receptor beta chain has a single count. Its target is not known. This sample was included in a study of a mutant IDH1 vaccine in newly diagnosed glioma. Study details: Following radiotherapy alone, or alongside temozolomide cycles, vaccination was started after an interval of 4-6 weeks. Prior therapy was radiotherapy, temozolomide, or both; most received both.

Profiling relied on immunoSEQ multiplex PCR, and the TCRdb table lists in-frame clones only, not all of them. Seen here are some 60,000 clones, approximately 80% observed once, and the top ten hold roughly 3.5%. Germline lookup yields CDR1 SGHDN and CDR2 FVKESK. Deletions cut 4 bases from V and 7 bases from J, with 13 bases between. The CDR3 sequence is 13 residues long. Time point meaning: week 11, during vaccination. Every single dose of the vaccine, 300 ug of mutant IDH1 20-mer peptide, came with topical imiquimod. The V call is TRBV14, the J call TRBJ2-5; a possible D gene is TRBD2 (6 bases). Specimen: PBMCs, collected from a glioma patient whose treatment included an IDH1 peptide vaccine. This TCR was sampled from a young man with glioma. Here the CDR3 DNA reads TGTGCCAGCAGCCCCCGACTAGAGGGGACCCAGTACTTC. Protein: CASSPRLEGTQYF. The whole variable domain, remainder taken from reference TRBV14 and TRBJ2-5, is EAGVTQFPSHSVIEKGQTVTLRCDPISGHDNLYWYRRVMGKEIKFLLHFVKESKQDESGMPNNRFLAERTGGTYSTLKVQPAELEDSGVYFCASSPRLEGTQYFGPGTRLLVL.